These T cell receptor beta chains were read from a single sample in a study of blood T cell repertoires in COVID-19. Here immunoSEQ multiplex PCR was the method, and the copy in TCRdb shows in-frame clones only, minus some. The sample gives 120,000 to 150,000 clones, around 88% of which show up once; less than 2% is in the top ten. The specimen was peripheral blood. Source of these receptors: an older woman with acute or convalescent COVID-19. The CDR3 runs from the conserved cysteine through the conserved F or W. D genes are given only for firm matches. Not all rows give a size; the values are once, few, many and, for expanded clones, a class.

abundance | j_gene | v_gene | d_gene | CDR3nt | CDR3aa
- | TRBJ2-7 | TRBV7-2 | - | TGTGCCAGCAGCCCCCGGGGGGGCAGGGGGACTTACGAGCAGTACTTC | CASSPRGGRGTYEQYF
- | TRBJ1-6 | TRBV11-2 | TRBD1 | TGTGCCAGCAGCTTAGCACAGGGGTATACACCCCTCCACTTT | CASSLAQGYTPLHF
- | TRBJ1-1 | TRBV7-9 | - | TGTGCCAGCAGCCTGTTGAGCTCTGAAGCTTTCTTT | CASSLLSSEAFF
- | TRBJ2-3 | TRBV5-1 | TRBD2 | TGCGCCAGCAGCCCCGGGACTAGCGGATACACAGATACGCAGTATTTT | CASSPGTSGYTDTQYF
- | TRBJ1-2 | TRBV7-5 | - | TGTGCCAGAAGCCCCCCTGACAGGATCTATGGCTACACCTTC | CARSPPDRIYGYTF
- | TRBJ2-3 | TRBV11-2 | TRBD1 | TGTGCCAGCAGAAGGCCGGGGACAGGGAAAGATACGCAGTATTTT | CASRRPGTGKDTQYF
- | TRBJ1-1 | TRBV29-1 | TRBD1 | TGCAGCGTTCGGGGACAGGGGGGTCGGACTGAAGCTTTCTTT | CSVRGQGGRTEAFF
- | TRBJ1-2 | TRBV11-2 | - | TGTGCCAGCAGCCCCCAGCCGGGGTCCTATGGCTACACCTTC | CASSPQPGSYGYTF
few | TRBJ2-3 | TRBV14 | - | TGTGCCAGCAGCCAAGGCCCTCGCGGCGGGGCGGGCACAGATACGCAGTATTTT | CASSQGPRGGAGTDTQYF
once | TRBJ2-5 | TRBV5-1 | TRBD2 | TGCGCCAGCAGCTCGAATTCACTAGCGGGGCAAGAGACCCAGTACTTC | CASSSNSLAGQETQYF
- | TRBJ2-1 | TRBV30 | - | TGTGCCTGGAGTGTACACGGGGTGGGTAGCGTCTACAATGAGCAGTTCTTC | CAWSVHGVGSVYNEQFF
- | TRBJ1-5 | TRBV15 | - | TGTGCCACCAGCAGAGTCTCTGGGGGCCATCAGCCCCAGCATTTT | CATSRVSGGHQPQHF
- | TRBJ2-2 | TRBV7-9 | - | TGTGCCAGCAGCCCCCGGACAGCGAACACCGGGGAGCTGTTTTTT | CASSPRTANTGELFF
- | TRBJ1-6 | TRBV19 | TRBD1 | TGTGCCAGTAGGTTACATTCCGGGACAGGTTGGGAATCACCCCTCCACTTT | CASRLHSGTGWESPLHF
- | TRBJ2-5 | TRBV6-5 | TRBD2 | TGTGCCAGCACCCTCTGGGGGGGAAGCAGAGAGACCCAGTACTTC | CASTLWGGSRETQYF
- | TRBJ1-2 | TRBV24-1 | TRBD1 | TGTGCCACCAGTGAAACCGGGACAGGGGGCGGCTATGGCTACACCTTC | CATSETGTGGGYGYTF
- | TRBJ2-1 | TRBV5-4 | - | TGTGCCAGCAGCTGGGCCTCAGGGGCTGATGAGCAGTTCTTC | CASSWASGADEQFF
- | TRBJ1-6 | TRBV27 | - | TGTGCCAGCAGTTTAAAGGTTACTAATTATTCACCCCTCCACTTT | CASSLKVTNYSPLHF
- | TRBJ1-4 | TRBV28 | TRBD1 | TGTGCCAGCAGTTTGATACAGGGGAGGCGTGAAAAACTGTTTTTT | CASSLIQGRREKLFF
- | TRBJ2-1 | TRBV4-2 | - | TGTGCCAGCAGCCTCGAACAGGGTGTGTCCTACAATGAGCAGTTCTTC | CASSLEQGVSYNEQFF
once | TRBJ2-7 | TRBV13 | TRBD2 | TGTGCCAGCAGCTTTCCGACAGGGGGACTAGCGGGGGGCCGTTCCTACGAGCAGTACTTC | CASSFPTGGLAGGRSYEQYF
- | TRBJ2-7 | TRBV6-1 | - | TGTGCCAGCAGTGGATCCGGTGACAGAAACTCCTACGAGCAGTACTTC | CASSGSGDRNSYEQYF
- | TRBJ1-2 | TRBV20-1 | - | TGCAGTGCTAGAGCCAGGATTGGCTACACCTTC | CSARARIGYTF
- | TRBJ2-2 | TRBV27 | - | TGTGCCAGCAAAAAAGGACAGTTGAACACCGGGGAGCTGTTTTTT | CASKKGQLNTGELFF
- | TRBJ1-6 | TRBV28 | TRBD1 | TGTGCCAGCAGCCGGGACAGCTATAATTCACCCCTCCACTTT | CASSRDSYNSPLHF
- | TRBJ1-2 | TRBV5-1 | TRBD1 | TGCGCCAGCAGCCCGGTGGGACAGGGGGCGGAAGGCTACACCTTC | CASSPVGQGAEGYTF
- | TRBJ1-2 | TRBV6-5 | TRBD1 | TGTGCCAGCCAGACAGGGGGCACTAACTATGGCTACACCTTC | CASQTGGTNYGYTF
- | TRBJ1-1 | TRBV5-1 | - | TGCGCCAGCACCTCGGGGAGGGACTTAATGAACACTGAAGCTTTCTTT | CASTSGRDLMNTEAFF
once | TRBJ1-5 | TRBV11-2 | - | TGTGCCAGCAGCCAAACTGGGCAACCCCAGCATTTT | CASSQTGQPQHF
- | TRBJ1-5 | TRBV6-1 | - | TGTGCCAGCAGTGGGTCCCGGGGACTTGCGGGCAATCAGCCCCAGCATTTT | CASSGSRGLAGNQPQHF
- | TRBJ1-6 | TRBV5-1 | - | TGCGCCAGCAGACCGGACAGTCGCTCCTATAATTCACCCCTCCACTTT | CASRPDSRSYNSPLHF
once | TRBJ1-1 | TRBV19 | - | TGTGCCAGTAGTATCCCGACAGAGAACACTGAAGCTTTCTTT | CASSIPTENTEAFF
few | TRBJ1-4 | TRBV19 | - | TGTGCCAGTACCCGGCAGCGGGATGAAAAACTGTTTTTT | CASTRQRDEKLFF
- | TRBJ2-5 | TRBV5-4 | - | TGTGCCAGCAGCTTGGGACTGGAGGAGACCCAGTACTTC | CASSLGLEETQYF
- | TRBJ1-4 | TRBV12-2 | - | TGTGCAAGTCGCTTAGTCAGCCTAGAGGGTGAAAAACTGTTTTTT | CASRLVSLEGEKLFF
- | TRBJ2-7 | TRBV6-2/TRBV6-3 | TRBD1 | TGTGCCAGCAGCCCCGGGACAGGGGTGATGTACGAGCAGTACTTC | CASSPGTGVMYEQYF
- | TRBJ2-1 | TRBV7-9 | TRBD2 | TGTGCCAGCAGCCCATGGACTAGCGGCCACTACAATGAGCAGTTCTTC | CASSPWTSGHYNEQFF
- | TRBJ2-7 | TRBV14 | - | TGTGCCAGCAGCCCCGGCTACGAGCAGTACTTC | CASSPGYEQYF
- | TRBJ1-4 | TRBV5-1 | TRBD1 | TGCGCCAGCAGCCGATCACCCAGGGGGCGGTTGGCTAATGAAAAACTGTTTTTT | CASSRSPRGRLANEKLFF
- | TRBJ2-3 | TRBV7-3 | TRBD1 | TGTGCCAGCCGGGCTCAGGGGGCAGATACGCAGTATTTT | CASRAQGADTQYF
few | TRBJ1-2 | TRBV12-3/TRBV12-4 | - | TGTGCCAGCAGGGGGAGGCACTATGGCTACACCTTC | CASRGRHYGYTF
- | TRBJ1-4 | TRBV9 | TRBD1 | TGTGCCAGCAGCCCCCGACAGGGAACGGATGAAAAACTGTTTTTT | CASSPRQGTDEKLFF
few | TRBJ1-2 | TRBV7-2 | - | TGTGCCAGCAGCTCGCCGGGACTCGACTATGGCTACACCTTC | CASSSPGLDYGYTF
- | TRBJ2-1 | TRBV6-5 | TRBD2 | TGTGCCAGCAGTAATAGCGGGGGGAGGAGGGAGCAGTTCTTC | CASSNSGGRREQFF
- | TRBJ2-1 | TRBV9 | - | TGTGCCAGCAGCCCCCCAGGCAGCAGCTCCTACAATGAGCAGTTCTTC | CASSPPGSSSYNEQFF
- | TRBJ1-5 | TRBV6-1 | TRBD1 | TGTGCCAGCAGTGGGGGACAGGCCCCTCTCTCTGAGCCCCAGCATTTT | CASSGGQAPLSEPQHF
- | TRBJ2-3 | TRBV19 | - | TGTGCCAGTAGCACCGGGACATTCAGCACAGATACGCAGTATTTT | CASSTGTFSTDTQYF
few | TRBJ2-3 | TRBV6-5 | TRBD1 | TGTGCCAGCAGGGGGACAGGGGAGATAGATACGCAGTATTTT | CASRGTGEIDTQYF
- | TRBJ1-1 | TRBV25-1 | - | TGTGCCAGCAGTGAATGGGGTTTTAGGGGCCGAACTGAAGCTTTCTTT | CASSEWGFRGRTEAFF
- | TRBJ1-4 | TRBV5-5 | - | TGTGCCAGCAGCTTAGCGTTTGAGACTAATGAAAAACTGTTTTTT | CASSLAFETNEKLFF
- | TRBJ1-3 | TRBV29-1 | - | TGCAGCGTTAGCGGGGGGAACACCATATATTTT | CSVSGGNTIYF